A single sample gave rise to the 8 T cell receptor beta chains below, sequenced in a study of neurological immune-mediated disorders. The time point denotes: longitudinal time-point 2. TCRdb redid the calling of the 5' RACE reads with MiXCR, one entry per CDR3 protein. The data show under 100,000 distinct CDR3 sequences, about 13% seen once. Sequenced input: PBMCs. These TCRs come from a female donor with HTLV-1-associated myelopathy (HAM/TSP).

In this sample, this clonotype turned up a few times. This chain joins TRBV19 and TRBJ1-5, with unresolved D. The germline V and J ends were trimmed by 7 bases and 4 bases, with 11 bases remaining between them. This CDR3 is built from 13 residues. Germline values: CDR1 LNHDA, CDR2 SQIVND (reference sequence). The CDR3 protein is CASNIGVNQPQHF. In DNA, the CDR3 is TGTGCCAGTAACATAGGAGTAAATCAGCCCCAGCATTTT. The full variable domain, rest sourced from reference TRBV19 and TRBJ1-5, is DGGITQSPKYLFRKEGQNVTLSCEQNLNHDAMYWYRQDPGQGLRLIYYSQIVNDFQKGDIAEGYSVSREKKESFPLTVTSAQKNPTAFYLCASNIGVNQPQHFGDGTRLSIL.

This clonotype was observed many times. The chain recombines TRBV5-1 with TRBJ2-2; 7 nucleotides agree with TRBD1. CDR3 length: 15 residues. J lost 6 bases, V lost 0 bases, and 5 bases had no gene match. Germline V gene sequence: CDR1 SGHRS, CDR2 YFSETQ. This CDR3 is CASSLADRMAGELFF. In DNA form, the CDR3 reads TGCGCCAGCAGCTTGGCGGACAGGATGGCCGGGGAGCTGTTTTTT.

This clonotype was observed many times. The chain links TRBV20-1 to TRBJ2-5, with D perhaps TRBD2 (5 bases). The CDR3 is made up of 14 amino acids. The ends were cut back, 4 bases at V and 1 base at J, with 13 bases in the middle. Germline values: CDR1 DFQATT, CDR2 SNEGSKA (reference sequence). CDR3 region: CSATKDGLQETQYF. CDR3 nucleotides: TGCAGTGCTACCAAGGACGGACTCCAAGAGACCCAGTACTTC.

The chain recombines TRBV7-2 with TRBJ2-3; D is perhaps TRBD1 or TRBD2 (5 bases each). Per the germline V gene, CDR1 is SGHTA and CDR2 is FQGNSA. The CDR3 extends over 15 amino acids. Trimming took 2 bases from V and 4 from J, leaving 13 bases between them. In nucleotides, the CDR3 is TGTGCCAGCAGCTTATATTGGGGGAACGCAGATACGCAGTATTTT. Its protein product is CASSLYWGNADTQYF.

On this clonotype: Possible read error: a much larger clone is one base away. CDR3 nucleotides: TGTGTCAGCAGCCCAGACAGGGGGAATTCACCCCTCCACTTT. Protein product: CVSSPDRGNSPLHF. J is TRBJ1-6 and V is TRBV3-1; TRBD1 agrees at 9 bases. CDR1 LGHDT and CDR2 YNNKEL come from the germline V gene (reference sequence). CDR3 length: 14 residues.

Many counts were recorded for this clonotype. The chain uses TRBV30 and TRBJ2-3; 9 bases fit TRBD1. Unmatched junction bases numbered 6, after V lost 3 bases and J lost 2 bases. CDR1 GTSNPN and CDR2 SVGIG come from the germline V gene (reference sequence). CDR3 size: 15 residues. The CDR3 DNA sequence: TGTGCCTGGAGGGCCGGGACAGGGAACACAGATACGCAGTATTTT. Translation: CAWRAGTGNTDTQYF.

This clonotype came up many times. This chain links TRBV15 with TRBJ1-4, with 10 bases that match TRBD1. Germline V lookup: CDR1 LNHNV, CDR2 YYDKDF (reference sequence). V was clipped by 5 bases and J by 6 bases; unmatched bases: 6. This CDR3 comprises 15 residues. The CDR3 protein is CATSGGTGEYEKLFF. The CDR3 DNA is TGTGCCACCAGCGGGGGGACAGGGGAGTATGAAAAACTGTTTTTT.

A note on this clonotype: This may come from a read error, since a much larger clone is one base off. This sequence joins TRBV6-2 or TRBV6-3 and TRBJ2-2; 8 nucleotides line up with TRBD1. In germline, CDR1 is MNHEY, CDR2 SVGEGT. Trimming took 6 bases from V and 7 from J; bases not matched to a gene: 10. This CDR3 is 15 amino acids long. The CDR3 spells CASSLRQGYDGELFF. DNA of the CDR3: TGTGCCAGCAGCTTAAGACAGGGGTACGACGGGGAGCTGTTTTTT.